This T cell receptor beta chain was identified during a study of T-cell reconstitution after alpha-beta-depleted transplantation in children. The CDR3 runs to 11 residues. V lost 6 bases and J lost 4, with 9 bases in between. Germline V lookup: CDR1 SQVTM, CDR2 ANQGSEA. Study-wide findings and caveats: Day-60 TCRbeta diversity that was high in some patients was derived from surviving recipient T cells and thymic progenitors.

A TCRbeta library incorporating unique molecular identifiers was prepared. MiXCR was run by TCRdb on the PCR reads, yielding one entry per CDR3 protein. The data show 300,000 to 350,000 distinct CDR3 sequences, around 25% seen once. The sample holds a few counts of this clonotype. As yet, its antigen is unknown. The material was PBMCs, mostly from graft donor cells, obtained 180 days after TCRalphabeta/CD19-depleted stem cell transplant. The sequence derives from a male patient under 18 who had a stem cell transplant for acute lymphoblastic leukemia, so the T cells may come from the graft donor. The chain is built from TRBV29-1 and TRBJ1-1; D is unresolved. CDR3 sequence (DNA): TGCAGCGTCATCAGGATCACTGAAGCTTTCTTT. Protein product: CSVIRITEAFF. The full variable domain, with the rest looked up from reference TRBV29-1 and TRBJ1-1, is SAVISQKPSRDICQRGTSLTIQCQVDSQVTMMFWYRQQPGQSLTLIATANQGSEATYESGFVIDKFPISRPNLTFSTLTVSNMSPEDSSIYLCSVIRITEAFFGQGTRLTVV.